One and the same sample provided the 30 T cell receptor beta chains below, sequenced in a study of naive and memory T cell subsets (dated 2017 in TCRdb). Receptors were amplified or captured by UMI-ligation and nested PCR. TCRdb lists the instrument as Illumina MiSeq. Four rounds of PCR, run with the SP2 primer together with nested alpha and beta constant region primers, were used to amplify the ligated cDNA. In TCRdb, the public reads were trimmed at Q25 with fastp and aligned with MiXCR, with productive beta chains retained. Rows merge per CDR3 protein into single entries with the most common DNA and genes. The sample has around 25,000 distinct CDR3 sequences on record, approximately 5.7% of them singletons. The top ten clones comprise roughly 6.2% of the sample. In light of the paper, this sample's treatment or condition label describes: skin biopsy from PPD injection site in Mantoux-positive individual. A robust, sensitive protocol for the amplification, sequencing and analysis of TCRs was described in the study, in which 3' ligation of a UMI-containing oligonucleotide to TCR cDNA was used.

Specimen: skin, collected from a tuberculin skin test site. The source is an adult in good health.

This clonotype was counted at least ten times. The chain combines TRBV4-3 with TRBJ1-2; 8 positions match TRBD1. The CDR3 is 18 residues long. Unmatched junction bases numbered 14, after V lost 2 bases and J lost 3 bases. Germline loops: CDR1 LGHNA, CDR2 YSLEER. The CDR3 nucleotides read TGCGCCAGCAGCCAATCAGGGACAGGAGGAGGTGGACACTATGGCTACACCTTC. Residues: CASSQSGTGGGGHYGYTF.

Judged by abundance, this clonotype is medium-sized. The chain combines TRBV20-1 with TRBJ2-7, with D perhaps TRBD1 (6 bases). Per germline, CDR1 DFQATT and CDR2 SNEGSKA (reference sequence). V lost 5 bases and J lost 9, with 14 bases in between. This CDR3 is built from 11 residues. The CDR3 region is CSAGPGVLQYF. The DNA for the CDR3 is TGCAGTGCTGGACCAGGGGTTCTGCAGTACTTC.

This clonotype was counted at least ten times. CDR3 in amino acids: CASSLLAQGAFTGANVLTF. As DNA, the CDR3 is TGTGCCAGCAGCTTACTTGCACAGGGGGCTTTCACTGGGGCCAACGTCCTGACTTTC. The chain is built from TRBV7-8 and TRBJ2-6; 9 bases are shared with TRBD1. The germline CDR1 and CDR2 sequences are SGHVS and FQNEAQ. This CDR3 has 19 amino acids. V trimming: 2 bases; J trimming: 2 bases; junction bases outside the gene matches: 10.

This clonotype was seen at least ten times. The chain couples TRBV6-2 or TRBV6-3 to TRBJ2-1; D is perhaps TRBD1 (6 bases). Germline values: CDR1 MNHEY, CDR2 SVGEGT. With 0 bases removed from V and 6 bases from J, the gap between germline ends came to 12 bases. The CDR3 has 15 amino acids. The CDR3 sequence: CASSYSTLGGNEQFF. As DNA, the CDR3 is TGTGCCAGCAGTTACTCGACATTAGGGGGCAATGAGCAGTTCTTC.

Note on this clonotype: The CDR3 ends on some other residue instead of the conserved phenylalanine or tryptophan, so this is likely a read error. The chain links TRBV4-1 to TRBJ2-7; TRBD2 matches at 11 bases. The length of the CDR3 is 15 residues. Trimming took 6 bases from V and 0 from J; bases not matched to a gene: 4. The germline V gene encodes CDR1 MGHRA and CDR2 YSYEKL. The CDR3 bases are TGCGCCAGCAGGCTGGGACTAGCGGCCTCCTACGAGCAGTACCTC. This codes for CASRLGLAASYEQYL.

This clonotype was seen a handful of times. The rearrangement joins TRBV5-1 to TRBJ2-1; D is unclear. Trimming stripped 0 bases from V and 5 bases from J, with 6 bases between. Germline values: CDR1 SGHRS, CDR2 YFSETQ. The CDR3 is made up of 13 amino acids. The CDR3 here is CASSLDWNNEQFF. In DNA, the CDR3 is TGCGCCAGCAGCTTGGACTGGAACAATGAGCAGTTCTTC. Variable domain in full (rest from reference TRBV5-1 and TRBJ2-1): KAGVTQTPRYLIKTRGQQVTLSCSPISGHRSVSWYQQTPGQGLQFLFEYFSETQRNKGNFPGRFSGRQFSNSRSEMNVSTLELGDSALYLCASSLDWNNEQFFGPGTRLTVL.

This clonotype was recorded at least ten times. The rearrangement uses TRBV6-5 and TRBJ1-2; 11 bases are shared with TRBD1. The V and J ends lost 6 bases and 8 bases, in that order; junction bases with no gene match: 2. This CDR3 is 12 amino acids long. Germline CDR1 MNHEY, CDR2 SVGAGI. CDR3 sequence (DNA): TGTGCCAGCAGGCGGACAGGGGGCGGCTACACCTTC. This translates into CASRRTGGGYTF.

This clonotype ranks as medium-sized (0.01 to 0.1%). The chain uses TRBV7-6 and TRBJ2-2; D uncertain. The CDR3 contains 13 residues. V shed 2 bases and J shed 0 bases, with 1 base lying between them. Germline V gene data show CDR1 as SGHVS and CDR2 as FNYEAQ. DNA of the CDR3: TGTGCCAGCAGCTTAACGAACACCGGGGAGCTGTTTTTT. This gives the protein CASSLTNTGELFF.

This clonotype was seen repeatedly, ten times or more. This chain links TRBV28 with TRBJ1-3, with TRBD1 matching 8 bases. V was clipped by 7 bases and J by 2 bases; unmatched bases: 7. CDR1 and CDR2 from the germline V gene are MDHEN and SYDVKM. The CDR3 consists of 15 residues. The CDR3 protein is CASIAQGDPGNTIYF. CDR3 in DNA: TGTGCCAGCATCGCACAGGGGGACCCTGGAAACACCATATATTTT.

There are many counts of this clonotype. J is TRBJ2-1 and V is TRBV9; the match to TRBD2 covers 12 bases. Germline CDR1 is SGDLS and CDR2 is YYNGEE. With V trimmed by 3 bases and J by 6 bases, 4 bases remained unmatched. The CDR3 consists of 15 residues. The CDR3 coding sequence is TGTGCCAGCAGCGCCGGGACTAGCGGGCGCAATGAGCAGTTCTTC. The encoded protein is CASSAGTSGRNEQFF.

This clonotype has ten or more counts. The CDR3 region has the DNA TGTGCCAGCACCCCCGGTGGGGCGGGAGACTATGAGCAGTTCTTC. Protein: CASTPGGAGDYEQFF. The V and J genes are TRBV14 and TRBJ2-1, with TRBD2 matching 7 bases. CDR1 and CDR2 (germline): SGHDN, FVKESK. Trimming removed 7 bases from V and 8 bases from J; junction bases left unmatched: 14. The CDR3 runs to 15 residues.

This clonotype was recorded a few times. This chain connects TRBV5-1 to TRBJ1-2; no firm D call. Deletions cut 1 base from V and 1 base from J, with 11 bases between. This CDR3 spans 15 amino acids. The germline V gene has CDR1 SGHRS and CDR2 YFSETQ. Written as DNA, the CDR3 is TGCGCCAGCAGCTTGTCGGCCAGTGTTAACTATGGCTACACCTTC. Its protein product is CASSLSASVNYGYTF.

At least ten counts were recorded for this clonotype. The chain uses TRBV4-3 and TRBJ2-1; weak D call: TRBD1 (8 bases). The CDR3 contains 17 residues. CDR1 is LGHNA and CDR2 is YSLEER in the germline V gene. Trimming pared 4 bases from V and 4 bases from J, leaving 20 bases between. In DNA form, the CDR3 reads TGCGCCAGCAGCCGGGGGGGGACAGGAGGGGGATACAATGAGCAGTTCTTC. It encodes CASSRGGTGGGYNEQFF.

This clonotype showed up just a few times. The J gene is TRBJ1-1, the V gene TRBV3-1, with D possibly being TRBD1 (5 bases). The CDR3 covers 16 residues. The V and J ends lost 4 bases and 0 bases respectively, with 15 bases between them. Germline CDR1 and CDR2: LGHDT and YNNKEL (reference sequence). The CDR3 nucleotides are TGTGCCAGCAGCCGGATGACAGCAGCGATGAACACTGAAGCTTTCTTT. As protein: CASSRMTAAMNTEAFF.

This clonotype was detected ten times or more. This sequence joins TRBV11-1 and TRBJ2-1, with TRBD2 matching over 9 bases. Germline V gene data show CDR1 as SGHAT and CDR2 as FQDESV (reference sequence). The trim removed 3 bases at V and 12 bases at J, leaving 12 bases unmatched. The length of the CDR3 is 15 residues. CDR3 nucleotides: TGTGCCAGCAGCTTGCTAGCGGGACCCCTCGGGGGGCAGTTCTTC. It translates to CASSLLAGPLGGQFF.

To note about this clonotype: A read error is possible here, since a much larger clone lies one base away. The chain is built from TRBV25-1 and TRBJ2-1; 9 bases agree with TRBD2. The CDR3 length is 16 residues. Per the germline V gene, CDR1 is MGHDK and CDR2 is SYGVNS. J gave up 6 bases and V 1 base, and 7 bases lay outside the gene matches. CDR3 sequence: CASSESGGRARNEQFF. The CDR3 coding sequence is TGTGCCAGCAGTGAATCGGGCGGGAGGGCCCGCAATGAGCAGTTCTTC. The complete variable domain, with remaining parts taken from reference TRBV25-1 and TRBJ2-1, reads EADIYQTPRYLVIGTGKKITLECSQTMGHDKMYWYQQDPGMELHLIHYSYGVNSTEKGDLSSESTVSRIRTEHFPLTLESARPSHTSQYLCASSESGGRARNEQFFGPGTRLTVL.

This clonotype was recorded at least ten times. The genes are TRBV20-1 and TRBJ1-4, with D possibly TRBD1 on 5 matching bases. Trimming removed 5 bases from V and 10 bases from J, with 20 bases in between. This CDR3 comprises 14 residues. CDR1 is DFQATT, CDR2 SNEGSKA, per germline (reference sequence). CDR3 residues: CSASIGTGKAKLFF. CDR3 bases: TGCAGTGCTTCGATCGGGACGGGAAAAGCAAAACTGTTTTTT.

This clonotype was seen many times. The chain recombines TRBV20-1 with TRBJ2-3; either TRBD1 or TRBD2 may fit D (5 bases each). Per the germline V gene, CDR1 is DFQATT and CDR2 is SNEGSKA (reference sequence). V gave up 7 bases and J gave up 4 bases, with 18 bases separating them. The CDR3 sequence is 14 residues long. This CDR3 reads CSGLQWGIADTQYF. The CDR3 DNA sequence: TGCAGTGGGCTCCAGTGGGGGATCGCAGATACGCAGTATTTT.

This clonotype showed up many times. The rearrangement links TRBV6-5 to TRBJ1-2; D perhaps matches TRBD1 (6 bases). CDR1 is MNHEY, CDR2 SVGAGI, per germline. Trimming shortened V by 5 bases and J by 8 bases, and 18 bases separated the two germline ends. CDR3 length: 14 residues. CDR3 DNA: TGTGCCAGCAGTCTAGGCCGGGGGGCTGGGGGCTACACCTTC. Its protein is CASSLGRGAGGYTF.

V usage is TRBV6-5 and J usage is TRBJ2-7; D assignment may be TRBD1 or TRBD2 (6 bases each). V was clipped by 6 bases and J by 4 bases, with 16 bases between them. The CDR3 is 14 residues long. The germline CDR1 and CDR2 sequences are MNHEY and SVGAGI. The CDR3 protein is CASRQEGGRYEQYF. CDR3 in DNA: TGTGCCAGCAGGCAGGAGGGGGGACGGTACGAGCAGTACTTC.

This clonotype was counted between two and nine times. The V and J genes are TRBV4-2 and TRBJ2-7; unclear D gene. Germline V gene data show CDR1 as LGHNA and CDR2 as YNFKEQ. V lost 1 base to trimming and J lost 2 bases, with 9 bases between them. This CDR3 is 14 amino acids long. The CDR3 loop reads CASSQGLLAYEQYF. Here the CDR3 DNA reads TGTGCCAGCAGCCAAGGTTTGCTAGCCTACGAGCAGTACTTC.

Ten or more counts support this clonotype. The V gene is TRBV4-3, the J gene TRBJ2-1, with D possibly TRBD2 on 6 matching bases. Germline lookup yields CDR1 LGHNA and CDR2 YSLEER. The CDR3 length is 18 residues. V shed 0 bases and J shed 7 bases, with 22 bases lying between them. The CDR3 sequence is CASSQDFGGTGVLNEQFF. CDR3 sequence (DNA): TGCGCCAGCAGCCAAGATTTCGGCGGGACGGGAGTATTAAATGAGCAGTTCTTC.

This clonotype was detected ten times or more. V is TRBV28 and J is TRBJ2-7; 8 bases map to TRBD1. The CDR3 length is 16 residues. J was trimmed by 0 bases and V by 9 bases; bases with no gene match: 13. Germline CDR1 is MDHEN and CDR2 is SYDVKM. CDR3 loop: CASNPSNRGSSYEQYF. CDR3 nucleotide sequence: TGTGCCAGTAACCCATCAAACAGGGGGAGCTCCTACGAGCAGTACTTC.

The V and J genes are TRBV6-2 or TRBV6-3 and TRBJ2-1; the D gene is possibly TRBD1 (6 bases). Trimming took 5 bases from V and 10 from J, leaving 21 bases between them. Germline assignment: CDR1 MNHEY and CDR2 SVGEGT. This CDR3 is 15 amino acids long. CDR3 loop: CASSLGGDPRGEQFF. The CDR3 coding sequence is TGTGCCAGCAGTCTAGGGGGTGACCCTCGAGGGGAGCAGTTCTTC.

The V and J genes are TRBV19 and TRBJ2-7, with TRBD1 identical over 8 bases. Germline assignment: CDR1 LNHDA and CDR2 SQIVND (reference sequence). The CDR3 contains 14 residues. The J segment lost 0 bases and the V segment lost 4 bases, leaving 2 bases of the junction unmatched. The CDR3 reads CASSSTGGSYEQYF. CDR3 DNA sequence: TGTGCCAGTAGTAGTACAGGGGGCTCCTACGAGCAGTACTTC.

By its share, this clonotype is medium-sized (0.01 to 0.1%). This chain uses TRBV20-1 with TRBJ2-4, with D perhaps given as TRBD1 or TRBD2 (6 bases each). The CDR3 is 13 amino acids. CDR1 DFQATT and CDR2 SNEGSKA come from the germline V gene (reference sequence). V gave up 6 bases and J gave up 6 bases, with 15 bases separating them. In DNA form, the CDR3 reads TGCAGTGCAGTCGTGGGGGGCGCAAACATTCAGTACTTC. As protein: CSAVVGGANIQYF.

The table lists this clonotype with many counts. This chain links TRBV20-1 with TRBJ2-7; D gene unclear. V lost 0 bases, J lost 0 bases, and 12 bases lay in between. This CDR3 is built from 15 residues. The V gene's germline CDR1 is DFQATT and CDR2 SNEGSKA (reference sequence). In DNA, the CDR3 is TGCAGTGCTAGAGATCCGAAGCAGAGCTCCTACGAGCAGTACTTC. Its protein product is CSARDPKQSSYEQYF.

A few counts support this clonotype. The chain couples TRBV27 to TRBJ2-7; D is unresolved. The CDR3 has 18 residues. The V end was cut by 0 bases, the J end by 0 bases, with 18 bases between. Per germline, CDR1 MNHEY and CDR2 SMNVEV (reference sequence). Here the CDR3 DNA reads TGTGCCAGCAGTTTATCTGCCGTATTGGGGTTAAGCTCCTACGAGCAGTACTTC. It specifies CASSLSAVLGLSSYEQYF.

This clonotype has a count of ten or more. The chain has TRBV6-2 or TRBV6-3 and TRBJ1-1; D gene ambiguous. The CDR3 runs 13 residues. Per germline, CDR1 MNHEY and CDR2 SVGEGT. V was clipped by 8 bases and J by 1 base, with 11 bases between them. CDR3 residues: CASGRVENTEAFF. CDR3 nucleotide sequence: TGTGCCAGCGGGCGAGTAGAGAACACTGAAGCTTTCTTT.

This clonotype appeared a few times. The chain carries TRBV4-3 and TRBJ2-2, with TRBD1 as a possible D gene (8 bases). Per germline, CDR1 LGHNA and CDR2 YSLEER. V was clipped by 3 bases and J by 3 bases, with 17 bases between them. The CDR3 spans 17 residues. The CDR3 DNA reads TGCGCCAGCAGCCAGGATACAGGGGGAGGGGACACCGGGGAGCTGTTTTTT. Protein product: CASSQDTGGGDTGELFF.